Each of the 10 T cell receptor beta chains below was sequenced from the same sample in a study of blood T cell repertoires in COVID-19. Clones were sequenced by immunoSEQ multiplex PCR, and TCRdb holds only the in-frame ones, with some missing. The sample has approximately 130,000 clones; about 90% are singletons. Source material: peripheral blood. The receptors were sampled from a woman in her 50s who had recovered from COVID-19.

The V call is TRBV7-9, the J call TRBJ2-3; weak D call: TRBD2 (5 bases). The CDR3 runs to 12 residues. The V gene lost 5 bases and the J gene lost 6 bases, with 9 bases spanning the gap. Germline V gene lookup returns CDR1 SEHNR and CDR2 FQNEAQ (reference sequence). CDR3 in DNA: TGTGCCAGCAGCCAGACGGGGGATACGCAGTATTTT. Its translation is CASSQTGDTQYF.

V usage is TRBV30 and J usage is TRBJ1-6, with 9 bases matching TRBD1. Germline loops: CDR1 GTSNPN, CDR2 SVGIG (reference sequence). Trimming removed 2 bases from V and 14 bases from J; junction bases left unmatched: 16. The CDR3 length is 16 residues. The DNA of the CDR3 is TGTGCCTGGAGTCTTGGTTTTGGACAGGGGTTTTTAGCCCTCCACTTT. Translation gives CAWSLGFGQGFLALHF.

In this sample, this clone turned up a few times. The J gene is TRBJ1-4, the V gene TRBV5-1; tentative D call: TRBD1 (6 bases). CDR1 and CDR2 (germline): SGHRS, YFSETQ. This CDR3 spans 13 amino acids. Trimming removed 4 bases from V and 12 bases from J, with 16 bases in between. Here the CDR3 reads CASSPPDSLELFF. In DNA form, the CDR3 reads TGCGCCAGCAGCCCGCCGGACAGTTTAGAACTGTTTTTT.

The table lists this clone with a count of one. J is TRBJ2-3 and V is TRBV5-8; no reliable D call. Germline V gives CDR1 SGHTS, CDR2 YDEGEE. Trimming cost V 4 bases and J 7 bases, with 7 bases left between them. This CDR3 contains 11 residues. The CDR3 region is CASSLANTQYF. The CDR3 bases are TGTGCCAGCAGCCTGGCAAATACGCAGTATTTT.

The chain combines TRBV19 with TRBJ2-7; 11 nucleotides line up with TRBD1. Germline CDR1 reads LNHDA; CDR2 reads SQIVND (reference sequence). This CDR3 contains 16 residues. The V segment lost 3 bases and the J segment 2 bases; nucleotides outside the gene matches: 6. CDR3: CASSIRPGQGAYEQYF. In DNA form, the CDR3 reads TGTGCCAGTAGTATTCGACCGGGACAGGGGGCCTACGAGCAGTACTTC. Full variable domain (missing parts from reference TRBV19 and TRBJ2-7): DGGITQSPKYLFRKEGQNVTLSCEQNLNHDAMYWYRQDPGQGLRLIYYSQIVNDFQKGDIAEGYSVSREKKESFPLTVTSAQKNPTAFYLCASSIRPGQGAYEQYFGPGTRLTVT.

CDR3 region: CASSLRGPVGEKLFF. The CDR3 DNA reads as TGTGCCAGCAGTTTAAGGGGCCCGGTGGGGGAAAAACTGTTTTTT. This chain joins TRBV27 and TRBJ1-4; D is possibly TRBD1 (5 bases). The CDR3 totals 15 residues. Trimming took 2 bases from V and 8 from J, leaving 15 bases between them. CDR1 is MNHEY, CDR2 SMNVEV, per germline (reference sequence).

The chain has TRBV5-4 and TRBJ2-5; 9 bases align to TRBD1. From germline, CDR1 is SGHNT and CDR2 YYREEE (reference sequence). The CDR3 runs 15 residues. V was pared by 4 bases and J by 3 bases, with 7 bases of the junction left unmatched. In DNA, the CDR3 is TGTGCCAGCAGCCGAGCGACAGGGGGGGAAGAGACCCAGTACTTC. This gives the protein CASSRATGGEETQYF.

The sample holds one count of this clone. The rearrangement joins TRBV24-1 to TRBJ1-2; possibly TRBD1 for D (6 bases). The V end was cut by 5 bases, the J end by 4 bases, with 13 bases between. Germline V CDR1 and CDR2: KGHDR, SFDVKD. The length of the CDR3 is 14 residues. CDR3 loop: CATSGGGAGYGYTF. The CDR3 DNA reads TGTGCCACCAGTGGGGGGGGCGCCGGCTATGGCTACACCTTC.

CDR3 nucleotides: TGTGCCAGCAGCGCATCGACAGGTCCAGAGACCCAGTACTTC. Its protein product is CASSASTGPETQYF. The V and J genes are TRBV9 and TRBJ2-5; possibly TRBD1 for D (6 bases). The CDR3 totals 14 residues. Per the germline V gene, CDR1 is SGDLS and CDR2 is YYNGEE. V lost 3 bases and J 4 bases, leaving 13 bases between the germline ends.

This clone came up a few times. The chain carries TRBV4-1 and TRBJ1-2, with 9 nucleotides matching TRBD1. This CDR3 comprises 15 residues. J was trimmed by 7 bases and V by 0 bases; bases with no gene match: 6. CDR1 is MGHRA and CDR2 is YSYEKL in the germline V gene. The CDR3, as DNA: TGCGCCAGCAGCCAAGATTATAAGGACAGGGGTGGCTACACCTTC. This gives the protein CASSQDYKDRGGYTF.